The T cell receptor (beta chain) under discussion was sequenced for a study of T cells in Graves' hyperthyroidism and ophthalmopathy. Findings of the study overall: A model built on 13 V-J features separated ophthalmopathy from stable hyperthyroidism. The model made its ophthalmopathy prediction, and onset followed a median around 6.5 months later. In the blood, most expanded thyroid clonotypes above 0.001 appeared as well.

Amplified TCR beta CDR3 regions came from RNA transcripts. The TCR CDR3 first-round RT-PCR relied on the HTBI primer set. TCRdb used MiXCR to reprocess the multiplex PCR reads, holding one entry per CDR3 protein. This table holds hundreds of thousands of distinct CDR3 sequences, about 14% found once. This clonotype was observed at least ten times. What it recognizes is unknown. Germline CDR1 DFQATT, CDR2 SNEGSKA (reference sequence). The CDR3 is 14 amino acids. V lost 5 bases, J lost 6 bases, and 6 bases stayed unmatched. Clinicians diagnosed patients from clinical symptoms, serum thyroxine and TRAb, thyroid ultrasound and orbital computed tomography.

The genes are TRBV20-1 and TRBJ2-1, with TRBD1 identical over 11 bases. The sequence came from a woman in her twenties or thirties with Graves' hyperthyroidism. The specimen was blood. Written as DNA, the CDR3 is TGCAGTGCTGCCTCCGGGACAGGGGGCAATGAGCAGTTCTTC. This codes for CSAASGTGGNEQFF.